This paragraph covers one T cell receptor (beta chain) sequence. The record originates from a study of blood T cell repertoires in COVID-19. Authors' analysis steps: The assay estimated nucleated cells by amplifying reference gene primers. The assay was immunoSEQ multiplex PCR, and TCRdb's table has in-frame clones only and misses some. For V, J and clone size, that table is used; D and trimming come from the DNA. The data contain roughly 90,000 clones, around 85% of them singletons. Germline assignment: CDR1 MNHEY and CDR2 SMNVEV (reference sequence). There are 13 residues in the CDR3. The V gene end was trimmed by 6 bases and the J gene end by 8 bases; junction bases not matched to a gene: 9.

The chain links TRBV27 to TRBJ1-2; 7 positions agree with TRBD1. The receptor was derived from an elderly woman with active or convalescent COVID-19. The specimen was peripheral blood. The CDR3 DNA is TGTGCCAGCAGCCCGACAGGGTTCGGCGGCTACACCTTC. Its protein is CASSPTGFGGYTF.